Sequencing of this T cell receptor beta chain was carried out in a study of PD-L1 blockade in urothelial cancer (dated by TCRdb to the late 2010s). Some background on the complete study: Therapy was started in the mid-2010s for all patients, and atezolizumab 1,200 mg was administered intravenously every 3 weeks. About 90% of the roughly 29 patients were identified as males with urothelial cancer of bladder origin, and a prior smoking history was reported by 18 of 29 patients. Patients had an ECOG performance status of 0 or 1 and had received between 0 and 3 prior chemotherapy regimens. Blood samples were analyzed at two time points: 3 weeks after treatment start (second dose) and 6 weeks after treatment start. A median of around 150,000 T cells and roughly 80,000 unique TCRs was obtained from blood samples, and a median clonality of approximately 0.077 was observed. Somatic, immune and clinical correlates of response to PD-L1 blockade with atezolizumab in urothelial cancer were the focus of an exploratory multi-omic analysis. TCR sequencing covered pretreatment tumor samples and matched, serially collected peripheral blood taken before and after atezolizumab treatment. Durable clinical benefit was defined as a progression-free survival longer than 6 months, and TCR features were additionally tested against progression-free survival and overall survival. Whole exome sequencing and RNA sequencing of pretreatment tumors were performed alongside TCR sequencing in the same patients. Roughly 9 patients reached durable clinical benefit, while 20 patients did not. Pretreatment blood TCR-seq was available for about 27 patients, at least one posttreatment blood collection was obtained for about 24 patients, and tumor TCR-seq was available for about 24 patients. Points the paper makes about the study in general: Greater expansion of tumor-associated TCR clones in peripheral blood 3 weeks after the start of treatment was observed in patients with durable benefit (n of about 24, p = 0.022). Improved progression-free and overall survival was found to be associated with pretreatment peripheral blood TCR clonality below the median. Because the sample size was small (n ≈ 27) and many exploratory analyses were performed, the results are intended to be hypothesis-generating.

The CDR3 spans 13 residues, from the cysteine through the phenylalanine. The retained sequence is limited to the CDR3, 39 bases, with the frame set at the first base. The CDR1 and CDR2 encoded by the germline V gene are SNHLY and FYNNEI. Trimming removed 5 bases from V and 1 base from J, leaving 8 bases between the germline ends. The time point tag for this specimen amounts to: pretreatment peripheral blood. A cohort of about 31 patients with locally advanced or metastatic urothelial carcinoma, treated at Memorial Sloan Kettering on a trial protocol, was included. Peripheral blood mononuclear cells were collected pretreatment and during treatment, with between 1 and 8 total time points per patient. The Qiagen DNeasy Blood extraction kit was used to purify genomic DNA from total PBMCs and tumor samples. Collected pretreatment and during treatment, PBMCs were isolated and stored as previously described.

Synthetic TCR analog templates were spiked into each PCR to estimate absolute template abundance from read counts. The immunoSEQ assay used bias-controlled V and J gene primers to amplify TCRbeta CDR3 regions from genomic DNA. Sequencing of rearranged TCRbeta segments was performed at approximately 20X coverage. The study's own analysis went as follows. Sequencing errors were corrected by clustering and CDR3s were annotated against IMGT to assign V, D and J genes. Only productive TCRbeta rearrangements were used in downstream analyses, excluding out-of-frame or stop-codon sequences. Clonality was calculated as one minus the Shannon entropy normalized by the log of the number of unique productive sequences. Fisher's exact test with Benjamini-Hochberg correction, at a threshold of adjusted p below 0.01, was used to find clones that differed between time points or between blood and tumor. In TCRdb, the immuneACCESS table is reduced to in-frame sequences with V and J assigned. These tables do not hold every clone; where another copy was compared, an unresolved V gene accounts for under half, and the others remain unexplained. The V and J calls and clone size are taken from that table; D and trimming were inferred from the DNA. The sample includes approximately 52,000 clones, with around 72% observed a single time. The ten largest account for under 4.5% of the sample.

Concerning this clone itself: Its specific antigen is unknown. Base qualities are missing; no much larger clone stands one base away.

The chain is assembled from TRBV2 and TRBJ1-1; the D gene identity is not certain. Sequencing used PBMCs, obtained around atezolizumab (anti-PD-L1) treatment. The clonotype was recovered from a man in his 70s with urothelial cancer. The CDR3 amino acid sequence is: CASSTTQNTEAFF. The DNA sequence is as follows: TGTGCCAGCAGTACCACACAGAACACTGAAGCTTTCTTT.